The following is a T cell receptor beta chain sequence with its context. Its antigen remains unidentified. The protocol was immunoSEQ multiplex PCR, while the TCRdb copy is restricted to in-frame clones and leaves out a portion. The sample lists some 170,000 clones, approximately 90% seen once, with less than 6% in the top ten. These data come from a study of lymphopenia after photon versus proton radiotherapy. Study observations and caveats: Photon-treated patients lost naive T cells and TCR diversity; proton-treated stayed stable.

Germline V lookup: CDR1 MNHEY, CDR2 SVGAGI. With 0 bases removed from V and 7 bases from J, the gap between germline ends came to 12 bases. The CDR3 spans 14 residues. The sequencing here drew on peripheral blood, taken from a patient treated with photon-based radiotherapy. The genes are TRBV6-5 and TRBJ1-2; weak D call: TRBD1 (5 bases). The sequence derives from a man aged 45-65 years with gastric cancer. The CDR3, as DNA: TGTGCCAGCAGTTACTCGGCAGGGCGGGCTGGCTACACCTTC. Translation gives CASSYSAGRAGYTF.